The 32 T cell receptor beta chains below all came from one sample that was sequenced in a study of shared clonotypes between healthy human individuals. Assay: immunoSEQ multiplex PCR; the TCRdb copy retains only in-frame clones and omits some. The table lists 1.5 million to 1.9 million clones, 95% to 99% of them singletons. The sample was naive CD4+ T cells sorted from blood. Subset meaning: CD45RA+ positively selected. All receptors derive from a young man in good health.

The chain links TRBV7-8 to TRBJ2-5; D possibly corresponds to TRBD1 (6 bases). The CDR3 covers 14 residues. Germline-derived CDR1 and CDR2 are SGHVS and FQNEAQ. Trimming cost V 4 bases and J 3 bases, with 12 bases left between them. The CDR3 DNA reads as TGTGCCAGCAGCTCCACGACAGGTGAAGAGACCCAGTACTTC. Encoded protein: CASSSTTGEETQYF.

The gene calls are TRBV6-1 and TRBJ2-1, with 11 bases lining up with TRBD2. This CDR3 contains 15 residues. The germline CDR1 and CDR2 sequences are MNHNS and SASEGT. V shed 6 bases, J shed 7 bases, and the junction held 8 bases outside the gene matches. CDR3: CASRILAGGFNEQFF. In nucleotides, the CDR3 is TGTGCCAGCAGGATCTTAGCGGGAGGGTTTAATGAGCAGTTCTTC.

The gene calls are TRBV29-1 and TRBJ2-5, with TRBD2 matching 12 bases. V lost 5 bases, J lost 11 bases, and 6 bases stayed unmatched. Germline loops: CDR1 SQVTM, CDR2 ANQGSEA. This CDR3 has 12 residues. The CDR3 region has the DNA TGCAGCGTTTCGCCGACTAGCGGGAGACAGTACTTC. Translating it yields CSVSPTSGRQYF.

The chain employs TRBV25-1 and TRBJ1-5; tentatively, D is TRBD1 (6 bases). The germline gives CDR1 MGHDK, CDR2 SYGVNS. Deletions cut 6 bases from V and 6 bases from J, with 18 bases between. The CDR3 totals 15 residues. Here the CDR3 DNA reads TGTGCCAGCAGGGGACATGGGGGAGACGGTCAGCCCCAGCATTTT. Its translation is CASRGHGGDGQPQHF.

This rearrangement joins TRBV10-3 to TRBJ2-5; TRBD2 agrees at 8 bases. V shed 0 bases and J 8 bases; nucleotides not matched to a gene: 5. The CDR3 is 14 amino acids. The germline CDR1 and CDR2 sequences are ENHRY and SYGVKD. In nucleotides, the CDR3 is TGTGCCATCAGTGAGTCGGGGACTAGTAGTACCCAGTACTTC. Translation gives CAISESGTSSTQYF.

The rearrangement joins TRBV7-2 to TRBJ2-2; D is unresolved. Germline lookup yields CDR1 SGHTA and CDR2 FQGNSA. The V end lost 4 bases, the J end lost 1 base, and 7 bases lay between the germline ends. The CDR3 loop spans 14 amino acids. For the CDR3, the DNA is TGTGCCAGCAGCTGGCAGATGAACACCGGGGAGCTGTTTTTT. Translating it yields CASSWQMNTGELFF.

This chain links TRBV7-2 with TRBJ2-7; the match to TRBD2 covers 7 bases. Germline V gene data show CDR1 as SGHTA and CDR2 as FQGNSA. The CDR3 runs to 14 residues. J lost 0 bases, V lost 2 bases, and 1 base had no gene match. DNA for the CDR3: TGTGCCAGCAGCTTAAAGCGGGGCTCCTACGAGCAGTACTTC. Its translation is CASSLKRGSYEQYF.

The chain couples TRBV7-2 to TRBJ2-3; 8 positions agree with TRBD2. There are 17 residues in the CDR3. Germline assignment: CDR1 SGHTA and CDR2 FQGNSA. J lost 2 bases, V lost 3 bases, and 10 bases had no gene match. For the CDR3, the DNA is TGTGCCAGCAGCTTTCCCTTTAGCGGGAAATACACAGATACGCAGTATTTT. Protein product: CASSFPFSGKYTDTQYF.

V gene TRBV4-1 combines with J gene TRBJ2-1; D remains ambiguous. The CDR3 spans 15 residues. Trimming pared 1 base from V and 3 bases from J, leaving 10 bases between. Germline V gene lookup returns CDR1 MGHRA and CDR2 YSYEKL. CDR3: CASSQVGQGYNEQFF. In DNA, the CDR3 is TGCGCCAGCAGCCAAGTAGGGCAAGGCTACAATGAGCAGTTCTTC.

The rearrangement joins TRBV5-6 to TRBJ2-1; 11 bases agree with TRBD2. V was pared by 2 bases and J by 4 bases, with 2 bases of the junction left unmatched. CDR3 size: 15 residues. CDR1 SGHDT and CDR2 YYEEEE come from the germline V gene. Here the CDR3 reads CASSLWTSGYNEQFF. CDR3 bases: TGTGCCAGCAGCTTATGGACTAGCGGGTACAATGAGCAGTTCTTC.

V usage is TRBV2 and J usage is TRBJ2-7; D might be TRBD2 (5 bases). CDR1 SNHLY and CDR2 FYNNEI come from the germline V gene. Trimming left V 2 bases short and J 9 bases short, with 14 bases between. This CDR3 has 13 residues. This CDR3 reads CASSEFPLVGQYF. The CDR3 DNA follows: TGTGCCAGCAGTGAATTCCCACTAGTAGGGCAGTACTTC.

V usage is TRBV15 and J usage is TRBJ2-7, with 7 bases identical to TRBD1. Per the germline V gene, CDR1 is LNHNV and CDR2 is YYDKDF (reference sequence). V was clipped by 3 bases and J by 3 bases; unmatched bases: 8. The CDR3 covers 15 residues. CDR3 residues: CATSRTPDRSYEQYF. Here the CDR3 DNA reads TGTGCCACCAGCAGGACCCCGGACAGGAGCTACGAGCAGTACTTC. Complete variable domain (other parts from reference TRBV15 and TRBJ2-7): DAMVIQNPRYQVTQFGKPVTLSCSQTLNHNVMYWYQQKSSQAPKLLFHYYDKDFNNEADTPDNFQSRRPNTSFCFLDIRSPGLGDTAMYLCATSRTPDRSYEQYFGPGTRLTVT.

The chain links TRBV4-1 to TRBJ2-1, with 8 bases fitting TRBD2. The germline V gene encodes CDR1 MGHRA and CDR2 YSYEKL. The CDR3 contains 16 residues. V gave up 4 bases and J gave up 3 bases; unmatched junction bases: 8. The CDR3 DNA reads as TGCGCCAGCAGCCCGTCACTAGCGGAAGTCTACAATGAGCAGTTCTTC. It codes for CASSPSLAEVYNEQFF.

The rearrangement joins TRBV19 to TRBJ2-5; D might be TRBD1 (6 bases). This CDR3 has 16 residues. Trimming cost V 1 base and J 1 base, with 13 bases left between them. Germline values: CDR1 LNHDA, CDR2 SQIVND (reference sequence). Written as DNA, the CDR3 is TGTGCCAGTAGTATAGTCCGGGTGACAGGCCAAGAGACCCAGTACTTC. Translation: CASSIVRVTGQETQYF.

The gene calls are TRBV7-2 and TRBJ1-2; D perhaps matches TRBD1 (5 bases). The CDR3 consists of 14 residues. V was trimmed by 2 bases and J by 8 bases, leaving 15 bases between them. Germline values: CDR1 SGHTA, CDR2 FQGNSA. Here the CDR3 reads CASSLQARARGYTF. In nucleotides, the CDR3 is TGTGCCAGCAGCTTACAAGCCAGGGCGAGGGGCTACACCTTC. Full variable domain (rest looked up from reference TRBV7-2 and TRBJ1-2): GAGVSQSPSNKVTEKGKDVELRCDPISGHTALYWYRQSLGQGLEFLIYFQGNSAPDKSGLPSDRFSAERTGGSVSTLTIQRTQQEDSAVYLCASSLQARARGYTFGSGTRLTVV.

V and J are TRBV18 and TRBJ2-5; TRBD1 might be the D (6 bases). This CDR3 is built from 14 residues. The V and J ends lost 2 bases and 5 bases respectively, with 12 bases between them. Germline V lookup: CDR1 KGHSH, CDR2 LQKENI. The chain's CDR3 is CASSPSQGGETQYF. The CDR3 DNA reads as TGTGCCAGCTCACCATCACAGGGCGGGGAGACCCAGTACTTC.

The V gene is TRBV5-5, the J gene TRBJ2-5; D is possibly TRBD1 (5 bases). This CDR3 has 15 residues. The V gene's germline CDR1 is SGHKS and CDR2 YYEKEE (reference sequence). V lost 1 base to trimming and J lost 1 base, with 11 bases between them. The CDR3 here is CASSLPGIRQETQYF. The DNA of the CDR3 is TGTGCCAGCAGCTTGCCAGGGATACGCCAAGAGACCCAGTACTTC.

The chain carries TRBV5-1 and TRBJ2-7; D is perhaps TRBD1 (6 bases). Between the trimmed V and J ends, which lost 2 bases and 2 bases, there was a span of 11 bases. The CDR3 is made up of 14 amino acids. CDR1 SGHRS and CDR2 YFSETQ come from the germline V gene. CDR3 amino acids: CASSLWTDTYEQYF. In DNA form, the CDR3 reads TGCGCCAGCAGCTTATGGACAGACACCTACGAGCAGTACTTC.

The V call is TRBV5-4, the J call TRBJ2-2, with D maybe TRBD2 (5 bases). Per germline, CDR1 SGHNT and CDR2 YYREEE (reference sequence). The CDR3 is 16 amino acids. Trimming left V 2 bases short and J 3 bases short, with 14 bases between. The DNA of the CDR3 is TGTGCCAGCAGCTTATTCCGGGCGGGCTACACCGGGGAGCTGTTTTTT. This sequence encodes CASSLFRAGYTGELFF.

V is TRBV5-6 and J is TRBJ2-7; D not certain. V was trimmed by 4 bases and J by 0 bases, leaving 2 bases between them. Germline values: CDR1 SGHDT, CDR2 YYEEEE. This CDR3 has 11 residues. This CDR3 is CASSVSYEQYF. The CDR3 nucleotides are TGTGCCAGCAGCGTCTCCTACGAGCAGTACTTC.

The rearrangement joins TRBV5-1 to TRBJ1-3; no firm D call. Trimming removed 4 bases at V and 1 base at J, with 15 bases between. Germline V gene sequence: CDR1 SGHRS, CDR2 YFSETQ. This CDR3 is built from 16 residues. Written as DNA, the CDR3 is TGCGCCAGCAGCCTCGACGGGGTCGGGTCTGGAAACACCATATATTTT. This translates into CASSLDGVGSGNTIYF.

The chain employs TRBV7-8 and TRBJ2-7, with D possibly matching TRBD2 (5 bases). The CDR3 consists of 15 residues. CDR1 is SGHVS, CDR2 FQNEAQ, per germline. V lost 2 bases to trimming and J lost 6 bases, with 17 bases between them. The CDR3 nucleotides are TGTGCCAGCAGCTTACTAGCCCGAACCGGTATCGAGCAGTACTTC. This gives the protein CASSLLARTGIEQYF.

V is TRBV19 and J is TRBJ2-1; tentatively, D is TRBD2 (6 bases). The CDR3 is 14 amino acids. Trimming stripped 7 bases from V and 8 bases from J, with 18 bases between. Germline values: CDR1 LNHDA, CDR2 SQIVND (reference sequence). CDR3 nucleotide sequence: TGTGCCAGTAAGGGGACTTCGCCCTCGTATGAGCAGTTCTTC. Residues: CASKGTSPSYEQFF. Full variable domain (rest looked up from reference TRBV19 and TRBJ2-1): DGGITQSPKYLFRKEGQNVTLSCEQNLNHDAMYWYRQDPGQGLRLIYYSQIVNDFQKGDIAEGYSVSREKKESFPLTVTSAQKNPTAFYLCASKGTSPSYEQFFGPGTRLTVL.

The V call is TRBV5-5, the J call TRBJ2-4; D remains ambiguous. Germline V CDR1 and CDR2: SGHKS, YYEKEE (reference sequence). The CDR3 is 16 amino acids. V gave up 0 bases and J gave up 8 bases, with 18 bases separating them. CDR3 sequence reads: CASSLGRPVGSHIQYF. DNA for the CDR3: TGTGCCAGCAGCTTGGGTCGACCTGTGGGATCCCACATTCAGTACTTC. The full variable domain, completed using reference TRBV5-5 and TRBJ2-4, is DAGVTQSPTHLIKTRGQQVTLRCSPISGHKSVSWYQQVLGQGPQFIFQYYEKEERGRGNFPDRFSARQFPNYSSELNVNALLLGDSALYLCASSLGRPVGSHIQYFGAGTRLSVL.

The rearrangement links TRBV6-6 to TRBJ1-3, with D tentatively TRBD1 (5 bases). Trimming left V 7 bases short and J 0 bases short, with 10 bases between. The length of the CDR3 is 14 residues. The germline gives CDR1 MNHNY, CDR2 SVGAGI (reference sequence). The CDR3 bases are TGTGCCAGCAAGGGGCGTTTCTCTGGAAACACCATATATTTT. Translation: CASKGRFSGNTIYF.

The chain recombines TRBV6-1 with TRBJ2-7; TRBD2 aligns across 8 bases. The CDR3 has 13 amino acids. Trimming removed 7 bases from V and 0 bases from J; junction bases left unmatched: 2. Germline CDR1 is MNHNS and CDR2 is SASEGT. The CDR3 reads CASTSGRSYEQYF. The CDR3 DNA sequence: TGTGCCAGCACTAGCGGGCGCTCCTACGAGCAGTACTTC.

The rearrangement links TRBV7-3 to TRBJ2-2, with D hard to call. Between the trimmed V and J ends, which lost 1 base and 7 bases, there was a span of 7 bases. Germline CDR1 reads SGHTA; CDR2 reads FQGTGA. This CDR3 region has 13 residues. Here the CDR3 reads CASSLNRGGELFF. In nucleotides, the CDR3 is TGTGCCAGCAGCTTAAACAGAGGCGGGGAGCTGTTTTTT. Supplemented by reference TRBV7-3 and TRBJ2-2, the full variable domain reads GAGVSQTPSNKVTEKGKYVELRCDPISGHTALYWYRQSLGQGPEFLIYFQGTGAADDSGLPNDRFFAVRPEGSVSTLKIQRTERGDSAVYLCASSLNRGGELFFGEGSRLTVL.

V gene TRBV9 combines with J gene TRBJ2-2, with 7 positions matching TRBD1. The CDR3 covers 16 residues. Germline lookup yields CDR1 SGDLS and CDR2 YYNGEE. Losses at the gene ends were 4 bases for V and 4 bases for J; bases not matched to a gene: 10. The CDR3 DNA follows: TGTGCCAGCAGCACGCAACAGGGGATAGGCACCGGGGAGCTGTTTTTT. Protein sequence: CASSTQQGIGTGELFF.

The V call is TRBV28, the J call TRBJ1-5; D unclear. The CDR3 is 17 residues long. Germline CDR1 MDHEN, CDR2 SYDVKM. V lost 0 bases and J lost 1, with 13 bases in between. The CDR3 DNA reads as TGTGCCAGCAGTTTATGGGTGGCAGTCGGAAGCAATCAGCCCCAGCATTTT. It is translated as CASSLWVAVGSNQPQHF.

The chain recombines TRBV14 with TRBJ2-1, with D possibly TRBD2 on 5 matching bases. The V end was cut by 4 bases, the J end by 4 bases, with 17 bases between. Per the germline V gene, CDR1 is SGHDN and CDR2 is FVKESK. The CDR3 loop spans 16 amino acids. The CDR3 here is CASSPAGIISYNEQFF. The DNA for the CDR3 is TGTGCCAGCAGCCCCGCCGGGATTATTTCTTACAATGAGCAGTTCTTC.

V and J are TRBV28 and TRBJ1-5; D is undetermined. The germline V and J ends were trimmed by 6 bases and 1 base, with 7 bases remaining between them. This CDR3 region has 13 residues. Germline V gene lookup returns CDR1 MDHEN and CDR2 SYDVKM. The CDR3 loop reads CASRVWSNQPQHF. The DNA for the CDR3 is TGTGCCAGCAGAGTCTGGAGCAATCAGCCCCAGCATTTT.

This rearrangement joins TRBV11-2 to TRBJ2-7, with TRBD1 matching 7 bases. The CDR3 has 14 residues. Germline V gene lookup returns CDR1 SGHAT and CDR2 FQNNGV. Trimming took 2 bases from V and 9 from J; bases not matched to a gene: 10. The CDR3 DNA is TGTGCCAGCAGCTTAACAACCTCAGGGGGTTGGCAGTACTTC. It yields the protein CASSLTTSGGWQYF. Full variable domain (outside the CDR3, taken from reference TRBV11-2 and TRBJ2-7): EAGVAQSPRYKIIEKRQSVAFWCNPISGHATLYWYQQILGQGPKLLIQFQNNGVVDDSQLPKDRFSAERLKGVDSTLKIQPAKLEDSAVYLCASSLTTSGGWQYFGPGTRLTVT.